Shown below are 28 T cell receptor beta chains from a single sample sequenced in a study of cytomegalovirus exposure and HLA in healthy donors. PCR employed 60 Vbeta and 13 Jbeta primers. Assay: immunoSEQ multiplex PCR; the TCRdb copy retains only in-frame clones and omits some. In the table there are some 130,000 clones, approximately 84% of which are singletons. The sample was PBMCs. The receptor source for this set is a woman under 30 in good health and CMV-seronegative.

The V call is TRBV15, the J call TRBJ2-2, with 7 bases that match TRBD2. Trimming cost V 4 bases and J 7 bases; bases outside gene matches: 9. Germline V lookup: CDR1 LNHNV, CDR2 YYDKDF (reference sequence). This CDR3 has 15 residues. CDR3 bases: TGTGCCACCAGCATAGGTGGGAGGGCCGTCGGGGAGCTGTTTTTT. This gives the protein CATSIGGRAVGELFF.

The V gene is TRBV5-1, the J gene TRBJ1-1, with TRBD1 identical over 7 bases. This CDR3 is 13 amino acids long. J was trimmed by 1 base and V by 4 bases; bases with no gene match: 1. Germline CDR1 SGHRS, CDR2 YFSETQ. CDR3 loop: CASSRDRNTEAFF. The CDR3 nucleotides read TGCGCCAGCAGCCGGGACAGGAACACTGAAGCTTTCTTT.

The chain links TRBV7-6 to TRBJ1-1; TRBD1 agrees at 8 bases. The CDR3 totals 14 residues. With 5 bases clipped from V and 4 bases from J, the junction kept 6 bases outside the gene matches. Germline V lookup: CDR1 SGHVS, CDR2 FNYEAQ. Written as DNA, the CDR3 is TGTGCCAGCAGCCCCCAGGGGGCGAGCACTGAAGCTTTCTTT. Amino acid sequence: CASSPQGASTEAFF. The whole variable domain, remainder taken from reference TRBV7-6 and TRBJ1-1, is GAGVSQSPRYKVTKRGQDVALRCDPISGHVSLYWYRQALGQGPEFLTYFNYEAQQDKSGLPNDRFSAERPEGSISTLTIQRTEQRDSAMYRCASSPQGASTEAFFGQGTRLTVV.

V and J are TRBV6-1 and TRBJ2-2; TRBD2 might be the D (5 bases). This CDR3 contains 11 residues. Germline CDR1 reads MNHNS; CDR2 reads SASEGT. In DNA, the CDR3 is TGTGCTACGGGGAGTGGCGGGGAGCTGTTTTTT. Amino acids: CATGSGGELFF.

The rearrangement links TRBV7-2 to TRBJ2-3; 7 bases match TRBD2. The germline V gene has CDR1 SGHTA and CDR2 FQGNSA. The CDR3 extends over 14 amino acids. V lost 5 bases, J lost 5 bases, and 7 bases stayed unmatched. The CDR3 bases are TGTGCCAGCAGCCCTGGTATAGCGGGAGATACGCAGTATTTT. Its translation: CASSPGIAGDTQYF.

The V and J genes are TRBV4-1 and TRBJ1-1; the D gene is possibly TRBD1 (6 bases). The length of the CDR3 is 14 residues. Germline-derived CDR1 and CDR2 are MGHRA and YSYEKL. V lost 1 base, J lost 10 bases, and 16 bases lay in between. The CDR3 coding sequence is TGCGCCAGCAGCCAAGGGGGCCCGGACAGTAGAGCTTTCTTT. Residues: CASSQGGPDSRAFF.

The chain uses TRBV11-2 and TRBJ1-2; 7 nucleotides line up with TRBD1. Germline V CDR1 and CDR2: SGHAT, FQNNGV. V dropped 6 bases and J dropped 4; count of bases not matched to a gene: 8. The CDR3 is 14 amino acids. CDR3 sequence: CASSPETGSYGYTF. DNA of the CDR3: TGTGCCAGCAGTCCCGAGACAGGGTCCTATGGCTACACCTTC.

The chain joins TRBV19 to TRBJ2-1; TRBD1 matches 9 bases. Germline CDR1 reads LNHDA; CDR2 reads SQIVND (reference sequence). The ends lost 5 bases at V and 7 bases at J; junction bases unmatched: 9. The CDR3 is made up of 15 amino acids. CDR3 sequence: CASSVRQGVRNEQFF. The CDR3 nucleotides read TGTGCCAGTAGTGTAAGACAGGGGGTAAGGAATGAGCAGTTCTTC.

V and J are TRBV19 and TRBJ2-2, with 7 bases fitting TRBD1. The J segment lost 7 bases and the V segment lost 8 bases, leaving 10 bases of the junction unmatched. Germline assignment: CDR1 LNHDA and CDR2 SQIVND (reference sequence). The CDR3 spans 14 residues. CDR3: CASGAGGEVGELFF. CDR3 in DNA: TGTGCCAGTGGGGCAGGGGGTGAGGTCGGGGAGCTGTTTTTT.

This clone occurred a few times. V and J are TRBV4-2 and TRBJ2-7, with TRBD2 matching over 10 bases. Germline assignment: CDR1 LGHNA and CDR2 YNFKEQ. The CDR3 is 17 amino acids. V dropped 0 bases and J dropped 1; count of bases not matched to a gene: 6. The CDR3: CASSQDNQREGSYEQYF. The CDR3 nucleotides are TGTGCCAGCAGCCAAGATAACCAGCGGGAGGGTTCCTACGAGCAGTACTTC.

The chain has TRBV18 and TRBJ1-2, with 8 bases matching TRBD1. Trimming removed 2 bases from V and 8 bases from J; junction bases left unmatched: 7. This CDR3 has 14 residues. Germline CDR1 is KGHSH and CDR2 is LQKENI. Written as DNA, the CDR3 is TGTGCCAGCTCACCAGGAACAGGGGGGGGCGGCTACACCTTC. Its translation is CASSPGTGGGGYTF.

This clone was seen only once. CDR3 loop: CASSEVRTGVETQYF. The CDR3 DNA sequence: TGTGCCAGCAGTGAAGTACGGACAGGGGTAGAGACCCAGTACTTC. V and J are TRBV6-1 and TRBJ2-5; 9 bases align to TRBD1. Germline values: CDR1 MNHNS, CDR2 SASEGT. The CDR3 covers 15 residues. J lost 4 bases, V lost 1 base, and 4 bases had no gene match.

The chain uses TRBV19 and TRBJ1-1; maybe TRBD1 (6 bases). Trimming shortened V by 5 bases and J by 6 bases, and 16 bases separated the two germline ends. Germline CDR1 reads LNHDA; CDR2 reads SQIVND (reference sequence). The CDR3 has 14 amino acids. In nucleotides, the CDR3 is TGTGCCAGTAGTTCTGACAGGTCCTTCCCTGAAGCTTTCTTT. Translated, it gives CASSSDRSFPEAFF.

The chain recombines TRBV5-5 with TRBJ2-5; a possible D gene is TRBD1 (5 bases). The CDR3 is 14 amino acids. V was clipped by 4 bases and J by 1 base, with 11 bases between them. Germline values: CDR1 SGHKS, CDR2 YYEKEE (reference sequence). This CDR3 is CASSPGQGQETQYF. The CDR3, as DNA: TGTGCCAGCAGCCCGGGCCAGGGCCAAGAGACCCAGTACTTC.

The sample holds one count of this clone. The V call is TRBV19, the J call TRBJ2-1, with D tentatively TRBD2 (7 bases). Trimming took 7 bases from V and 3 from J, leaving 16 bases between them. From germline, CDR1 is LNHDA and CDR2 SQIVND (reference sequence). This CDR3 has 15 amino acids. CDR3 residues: CASTIRGGLYNEQFF. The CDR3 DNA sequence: TGTGCCAGTACCATAAGGGGGGGCCTCTACAATGAGCAGTTCTTC.

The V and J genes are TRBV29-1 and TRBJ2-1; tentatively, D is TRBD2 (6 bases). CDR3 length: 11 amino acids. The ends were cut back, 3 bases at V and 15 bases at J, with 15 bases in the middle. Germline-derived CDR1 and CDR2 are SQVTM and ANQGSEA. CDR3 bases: TGCAGCGTTGAGTCCGGGGGATGGTGGTTCTTC. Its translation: CSVESGGWWFF.

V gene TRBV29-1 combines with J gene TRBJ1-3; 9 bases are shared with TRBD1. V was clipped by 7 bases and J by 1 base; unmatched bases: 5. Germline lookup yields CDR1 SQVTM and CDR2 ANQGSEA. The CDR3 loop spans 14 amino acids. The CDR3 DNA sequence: TGCAGCGCCACAGGGGGCTCATCTGGAAACACCATATATTTT. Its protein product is CSATGGSSGNTIYF. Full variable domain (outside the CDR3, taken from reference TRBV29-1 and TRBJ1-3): SAVISQKPSRDICQRGTSLTIQCQVDSQVTMMFWYRQQPGQSLTLIATANQGSEATYESGFVIDKFPISRPNLTFSTLTVSNMSPEDSSIYLCSATGGSSGNTIYFGEGSWLTVV.

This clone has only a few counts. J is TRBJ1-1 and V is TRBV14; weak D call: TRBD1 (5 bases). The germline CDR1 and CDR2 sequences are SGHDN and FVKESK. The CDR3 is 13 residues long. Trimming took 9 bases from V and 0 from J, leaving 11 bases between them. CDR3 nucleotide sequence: TGTGCCAGGGGAGGGGAACTGAACACTGAAGCTTTCTTT. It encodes CARGGELNTEAFF.

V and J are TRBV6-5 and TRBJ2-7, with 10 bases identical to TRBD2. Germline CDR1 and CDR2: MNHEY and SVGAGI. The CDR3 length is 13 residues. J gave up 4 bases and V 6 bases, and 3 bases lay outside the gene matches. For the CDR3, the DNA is TGTGCCAGCAGCTTAGCGGGAGGTTACGAGCAGTACTTC. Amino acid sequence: CASSLAGGYEQYF.

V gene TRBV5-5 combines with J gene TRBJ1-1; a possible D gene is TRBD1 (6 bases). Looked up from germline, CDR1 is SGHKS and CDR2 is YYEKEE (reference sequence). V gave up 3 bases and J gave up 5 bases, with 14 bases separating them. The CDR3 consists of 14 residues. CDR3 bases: TGTGCCAGCAGCTCCATACAGGGTAAGACTGAAGCTTTCTTT. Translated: CASSSIQGKTEAFF.

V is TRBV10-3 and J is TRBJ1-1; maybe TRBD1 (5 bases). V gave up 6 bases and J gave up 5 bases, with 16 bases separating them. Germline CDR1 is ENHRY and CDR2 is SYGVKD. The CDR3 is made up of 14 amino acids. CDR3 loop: CAIRGDLGSTEAFF. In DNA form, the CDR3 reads TGTGCCATCAGAGGGGACTTGGGGAGTACTGAAGCTTTCTTT.

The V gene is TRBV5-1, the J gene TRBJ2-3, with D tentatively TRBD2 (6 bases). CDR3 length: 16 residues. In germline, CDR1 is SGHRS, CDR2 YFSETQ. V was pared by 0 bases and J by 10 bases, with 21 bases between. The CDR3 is CASSLGYRGAGNPQYF. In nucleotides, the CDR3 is TGCGCCAGCAGCTTGGGCTATCGTGGGGCGGGGAACCCGCAGTATTTT.

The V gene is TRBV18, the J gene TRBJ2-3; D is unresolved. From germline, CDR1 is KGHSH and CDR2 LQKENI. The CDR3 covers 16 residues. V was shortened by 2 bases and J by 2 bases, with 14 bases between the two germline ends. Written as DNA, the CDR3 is TGTGCCAGCTCACCAAGACCTGGCGGCCCCACAGATACGCAGTATTTT. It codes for CASSPRPGGPTDTQYF.

This CDR3 reads CASSFGTSYEQYF. As DNA, the CDR3 is TGTGCCAGCAGCTTCGGGACTTCCTACGAGCAGTACTTC. J is TRBJ2-7 and V is TRBV5-4; tentatively, D is TRBD2 (6 bases). Trimming took off 2 bases at V and 1 base at J, with 7 bases between the two ends. Germline V gene sequence: CDR1 SGHNT, CDR2 YYREEE (reference sequence). The CDR3 runs to 13 residues. The variable domain in full, completed from reference TRBV5-4 and TRBJ2-7, reads ETGVTQSPTHLIKTRGQQVTLRCSSQSGHNTVSWYQQALGQGPQFIFQYYREEENGRGNFPPRFSGLQFPNYSSELNVNALELDDSALYLCASSFGTSYEQYFGPGTRLTVT.

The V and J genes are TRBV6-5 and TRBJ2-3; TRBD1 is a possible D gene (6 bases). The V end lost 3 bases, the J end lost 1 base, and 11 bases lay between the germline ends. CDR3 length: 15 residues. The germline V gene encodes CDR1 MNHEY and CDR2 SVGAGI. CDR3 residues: CASSYGTMRTDTQYF. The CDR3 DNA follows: TGTGCCAGCAGTTATGGGACAATGCGCACAGATACGCAGTATTTT.

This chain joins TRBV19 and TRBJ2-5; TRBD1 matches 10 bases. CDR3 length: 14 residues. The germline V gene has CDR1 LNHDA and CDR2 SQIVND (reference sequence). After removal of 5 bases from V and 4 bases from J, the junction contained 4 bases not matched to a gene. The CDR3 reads CASSATGGGETQYF. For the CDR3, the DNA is TGTGCCAGTAGTGCGACAGGGGGCGGAGAGACCCAGTACTTC.

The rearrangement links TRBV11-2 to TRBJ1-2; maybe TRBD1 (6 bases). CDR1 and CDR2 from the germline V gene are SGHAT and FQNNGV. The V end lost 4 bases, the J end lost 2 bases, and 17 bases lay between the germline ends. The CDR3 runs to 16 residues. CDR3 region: CASSSTATGRNYGYTF. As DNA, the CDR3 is TGTGCCAGCAGCTCAACAGCGACAGGAAGAAACTATGGCTACACCTTC.

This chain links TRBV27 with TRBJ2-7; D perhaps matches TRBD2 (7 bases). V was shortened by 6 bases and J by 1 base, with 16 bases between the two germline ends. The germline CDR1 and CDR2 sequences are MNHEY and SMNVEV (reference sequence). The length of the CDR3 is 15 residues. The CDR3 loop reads CASSFTRGGSYEQYF. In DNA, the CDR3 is TGTGCCAGCAGCTTCACTAGGGGGGGTTCCTACGAGCAGTACTTC.